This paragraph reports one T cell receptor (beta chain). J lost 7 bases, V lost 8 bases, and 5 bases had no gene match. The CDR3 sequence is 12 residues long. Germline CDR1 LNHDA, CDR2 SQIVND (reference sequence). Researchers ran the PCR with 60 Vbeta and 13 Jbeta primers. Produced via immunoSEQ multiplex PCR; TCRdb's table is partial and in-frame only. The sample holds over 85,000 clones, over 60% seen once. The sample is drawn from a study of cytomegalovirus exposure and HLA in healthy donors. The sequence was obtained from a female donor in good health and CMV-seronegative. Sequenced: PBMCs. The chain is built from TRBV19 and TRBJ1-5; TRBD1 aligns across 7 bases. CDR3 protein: CASRGTAQPQHF. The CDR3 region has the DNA TGTGCCAGTCGGGGGACAGCGCAGCCCCAGCATTTT. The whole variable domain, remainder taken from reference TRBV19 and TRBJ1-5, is DGGITQSPKYLFRKEGQNVTLSCEQNLNHDAMYWYRQDPGQGLRLIYYSQIVNDFQKGDIAEGYSVSREKKESFPLTVTSAQKNPTAFYLCASRGTAQPQHFGDGTRLSIL.